The 25 T cell receptor beta chains below all came from one sample that was sequenced in a study of blood T cell repertoires in COVID-19. TCRdb keeps only in-frame clones here, not all; method: immunoSEQ multiplex PCR. This table has about 410,000 clones, around 89% appearing once. Sample: peripheral blood. These receptors came from a woman in her thirties or forties with COVID-19, enrolled during active disease.

As for this clone: The sample contains more than one DNA sequence encoding this CDR3. The gene calls are TRBV27 and TRBJ2-3; TRBD2 matches at 7 bases. CDR1 is MNHEY, CDR2 SMNVEV, per germline (reference sequence). After removal of 2 bases from V and 0 bases from J, the junction contained 2 bases not matched to a gene. The CDR3 runs 15 residues. CDR3 residues: CASSLLAASTDTQYF. The CDR3 DNA is TGTGCCAGCAGTTTACTAGCGGCTAGCACAGATACGCAGTATTTT.

The chain combines TRBV28 with TRBJ2-7; D not certain. The CDR3 length is 14 residues. Germline loops: CDR1 MDHEN, CDR2 SYDVKM. Trimming left V 2 bases short and J 5 bases short, with 13 bases between. The DNA of the CDR3 is TGTGCCAGCAGTTTAGCAGGTCAAGGTGACGAGCAGTACTTC. The encoded protein is CASSLAGQGDEQYF.

The CDR3, as DNA: TGTGCCAGCAGCGCAACAGGGGGGAACTACGAGCAGTACTTC. Residues: CASSATGGNYEQYF. The chain carries TRBV2 and TRBJ2-7, with 8 bases that match TRBD1. This CDR3 is built from 14 residues. Germline V gene sequence: CDR1 SNHLY, CDR2 FYNNEI. J gave up 3 bases and V 6 bases, and 7 bases lay outside the gene matches.

The gene calls are TRBV5-6 and TRBJ2-1, with D unresolved. The germline V gene encodes CDR1 SGHDT and CDR2 YYEEEE. Deletions cut 2 bases from V and 2 bases from J, with 5 bases between. The CDR3 is made up of 13 amino acids. CDR3 sequence: CASSLSAYNEQFF. The DNA for the CDR3 is TGTGCCAGCAGCTTATCGGCCTACAATGAGCAGTTCTTC.

J is TRBJ1-3 and V is TRBV2; D possibly corresponds to TRBD1 (6 bases). V lost 2 bases to trimming and J lost 0 bases, with 17 bases between them. In germline, CDR1 is SNHLY, CDR2 FYNNEI. The CDR3 is 18 amino acids. For the CDR3, the DNA is TGTGCCAGCAGTGAATGGATCGCTACAGGGAGCTCTGGAAACACCATATATTTT. Encoded protein: CASSEWIATGSSGNTIYF.

V usage is TRBV5-6 and J usage is TRBJ1-4; 7 bases are a match to TRBD1. Germline lookup yields CDR1 SGHDT and CDR2 YYEEEE. Trimming cost V 4 bases and J 8 bases; bases outside gene matches: 11. CDR3 size: 15 residues. CDR3 nucleotides: TGTGCCAGCAGCCACGCGAGCAGGGGGGACGAAAAACTGTTTTTT. This translates into CASSHASRGDEKLFF.

Turning to this clone: This CDR3 is also generated by other DNA sequences in the sample. V and J are TRBV6-5 and TRBJ1-5; the D is unclear. The germline V gene encodes CDR1 MNHEY and CDR2 SVGAGI. V was trimmed by 0 bases and J by 0 bases, leaving 6 bases between them. The CDR3 is 15 residues long. DNA of the CDR3: TGTGCCAGCAGTTACTCGCGGTATAGCAATCAGCCCCAGCATTTT. Protein sequence: CASSYSRYSNQPQHF.

This chain uses TRBV5-1 with TRBJ2-7; 10 bases agree with TRBD2. CDR1 and CDR2 (germline): SGHRS, YFSETQ. V shed 0 bases and J 0 bases; nucleotides not matched to a gene: 9. This CDR3 is 18 amino acids long. CDR3 sequence (DNA): TGCGCCAGCAGCTTGGGATGGGGTAGCGGGAGGTCCTCCTACGAGCAGTACTTC. It specifies CASSLGWGSGRSSYEQYF. Together with reference TRBV5-1 and TRBJ2-7, the CDR3 gives the full variable domain: KAGVTQTPRYLIKTRGQQVTLSCSPISGHRSVSWYQQTPGQGLQFLFEYFSETQRNKGNFPGRFSGRQFSNSRSEMNVSTLELGDSALYLCASSLGWGSGRSSYEQYFGPGTRLTVT.

This chain joins TRBV2 and TRBJ1-2; 7 bases map to TRBD1. Unmatched junction bases numbered 9, after V lost 3 bases and J lost 8 bases. CDR1 and CDR2 from the germline V gene are SNHLY and FYNNEI. CDR3 length: 14 amino acids. CDR3 region: CASSDHRAGGGYTF. CDR3 bases: TGTGCCAGCAGTGATCACCGGGCAGGGGGAGGCTACACCTTC.

The CDR3 nucleotides are TGTGCCAGCTCACCACCGTCTGAGGAAAAACTGTTTTTT. This sequence encodes CASSPPSEEKLFF. The chain has TRBV18 and TRBJ1-4; D unclear. The germline V and J ends were trimmed by 0 bases and 8 bases, with 7 bases remaining between them. CDR3 length equals 13 residues. Germline V gene lookup returns CDR1 KGHSH and CDR2 LQKENI.

This rearrangement joins TRBV19 to TRBJ1-3; D remains unclear. V was shortened by 5 bases and J by 0 bases, with 5 bases between the two germline ends. The V gene's germline CDR1 is LNHDA and CDR2 SQIVND (reference sequence). This CDR3 spans 13 amino acids. Here the CDR3 reads CASSRSSGNTIYF. In DNA, the CDR3 is TGTGCCAGTAGTCGTAGCTCTGGAAACACCATATATTTT.

The chain recombines TRBV9 with TRBJ1-1; D may be TRBD1 (6 bases). V was clipped by 0 bases and J by 2 bases, with 11 bases between them. Germline V lookup: CDR1 SGDLS, CDR2 YYNGEE. CDR3 length equals 15 residues. The CDR3 DNA reads as TGTGCCAGCAGCGTAGTCACAGGGCGCAACACTGAAGCTTTCTTT. Amino acid sequence: CASSVVTGRNTEAFF.

The gene calls are TRBV4-2 and TRBJ2-3, with D possibly being TRBD1 (5 bases). Germline CDR1 and CDR2: LGHNA and YNFKEQ. The ends were cut back, 5 bases at V and 0 bases at J, with 18 bases in the middle. This CDR3 has 17 amino acids. CDR3 sequence: CASSSRSGPPSTDTQYF. CDR3 coding DNA: TGTGCCAGCAGCTCGCGTTCAGGGCCCCCTAGCACAGATACGCAGTATTTT.

V gene TRBV6-5 combines with J gene TRBJ1-2; D might be TRBD1 (6 bases). Germline lookup yields CDR1 MNHEY and CDR2 SVGAGI. The CDR3 contains 12 residues. V shed 10 bases and J shed 7 bases, with 16 bases lying between them. The CDR3 DNA reads TGTGCCACCTTGCGACAGGAAGGTGGCTACACCTTC. It encodes CATLRQEGGYTF.

The rearrangement joins TRBV5-8 to TRBJ2-7, with 10 nucleotides matching TRBD2. The V and J ends lost 0 bases and 2 bases, in that order; junction bases with no gene match: 5. Germline lookup yields CDR1 SGHTS and CDR2 YDEGEE. This CDR3 is 16 amino acids long. CDR3 region: CASSLARTSGPYEQYF. The DNA of the CDR3 is TGTGCCAGCAGCTTGGCCCGGACTAGCGGACCCTACGAGCAGTACTTC. Combining the CDR3 with reference TRBV5-8 and TRBJ2-7 gives the whole variable domain EAGVTQSPTHLIKTRGQQATLRCSPISGHTSVYWYQQALGLGLQFLLWYDEGEERNRGNFPPRFSGRQFPNYSSELNVNALELEDSALYLCASSLARTSGPYEQYFGPGTRLTVT.

This clone was recorded once. The chain employs TRBV4-1 and TRBJ1-2; D not certain. CDR1 is MGHRA and CDR2 is YSYEKL in the germline V gene. Trimming pared 0 bases from V and 7 bases from J, leaving 18 bases between. The CDR3 loop spans 16 amino acids. The CDR3 DNA is TGCGCCAGCAGCCAAGAGGCGACTCGCCTGGTCGTTGGCTACACCTTC. This encodes CASSQEATRLVVGYTF.

A remark on this clone: The same CDR3 can be traced to other DNA sequences in this sample. V and J are TRBV30 and TRBJ1-1; D unresolved. This CDR3 has 13 residues. Trimming shortened V by 0 bases and J by 5 bases, and 10 bases separated the two germline ends. Per the germline V gene, CDR1 is GTSNPN and CDR2 is SVGIG (reference sequence). The CDR3 loop reads CAWSVSGRTEAFF. The DNA of the CDR3 is TGTGCCTGGAGTGTAAGCGGTCGTACTGAAGCTTTCTTT.

The chain combines TRBV28 with TRBJ2-7; the match to TRBD2 covers 14 bases. The length of the CDR3 is 17 residues. With V trimmed by 4 bases and J by 3 bases, 8 bases remained unmatched. Germline CDR1 and CDR2: MDHEN and SYDVKM. The CDR3 region is CASSSPGLAGGFYEQYF. The CDR3 DNA is TGTGCCAGCAGTTCTCCCGGACTAGCGGGGGGCTTCTACGAGCAGTACTTC.

The chain links TRBV11-2 to TRBJ2-3; TRBD1 aligns across 8 bases. The J segment lost 4 bases and the V segment lost 6 bases, leaving 18 bases of the junction unmatched. The length of the CDR3 is 18 residues. The germline V gene encodes CDR1 SGHAT and CDR2 FQNNGV. This CDR3 is CASSSGSARGPFPDTQYF. The DNA of the CDR3 is TGTGCCAGCAGTTCGGGTTCGGCCAGGGGGCCATTCCCAGATACGCAGTATTTT.

The genes are TRBV9 and TRBJ1-3; the D is unclear. V was cut by 0 bases and J by 2 bases, with 3 bases left in between. The CDR3 runs 13 residues. The germline V gene has CDR1 SGDLS and CDR2 YYNGEE. The CDR3 here is CASSVAPGNTIYF. CDR3 sequence (DNA): TGTGCCAGCAGCGTAGCTCCTGGAAACACCATATATTTT.

The chain has TRBV11-2 and TRBJ1-2; D is undetermined. The CDR3 runs to 16 residues. Trimming stripped 3 bases from V and 4 bases from J, with 18 bases between. CDR1 and CDR2 (germline): SGHAT, FQNNGV. The chain's CDR3 is CASSLTPGREFYGYTF. For the CDR3, the DNA is TGTGCCAGCAGCTTGACTCCGGGAAGAGAGTTCTATGGCTACACCTTC.

The chain combines TRBV19 with TRBJ2-6; D perhaps matches TRBD2 (6 bases). The CDR3 consists of 16 residues. Germline assignment: CDR1 LNHDA and CDR2 SQIVND (reference sequence). Trimming left V 0 bases short and J 5 bases short, with 11 bases between. The CDR3 loop reads CASSIDGGVRANVLTF. DNA of the CDR3: TGTGCCAGTAGTATAGATGGCGGGGTTCGGGCCAACGTCCTGACTTTC.

This clone was recorded once. The chain joins TRBV28 to TRBJ2-5; 10 nucleotides match TRBD2. The CDR3 has 19 amino acids. Germline V CDR1 and CDR2: MDHEN, SYDVKM. The V and J ends lost 3 bases and 2 bases, in that order; junction bases with no gene match: 15. The DNA of the CDR3 is TGTGCCAGCAGTTTCCCACTTCAGCGGGAGGGCCTTCTGCAAGAGACCCAGTACTTC. This codes for CASSFPLQREGLLQETQYF. The whole variable domain, remainder taken from reference TRBV28 and TRBJ2-5, is DVKVTQSSRYLVKRTGEKVFLECVQDMDHENMFWYRQDPGLGLRLIYFSYDVKMKEKGDIPEGYSVSREKKERFSLILESASTNQTSMYLCASSFPLQREGLLQETQYFGPGTRLLVL.

The chain links TRBV11-3 to TRBJ1-1, with D possibly matching TRBD1 (5 bases). The CDR3 runs 13 residues. The V gene's germline CDR1 is SGHNT and CDR2 YENEEA. V was cut by 2 bases and J by 2 bases, with 6 bases left in between. The CDR3: CASSLQGNTEAFF. DNA of the CDR3: TGTGCCAGCAGCTTACAGGGTAACACTGAAGCTTTCTTT.

The gene calls are TRBV28 and TRBJ1-1; maybe TRBD1 (5 bases). The V gene's germline CDR1 is MDHEN and CDR2 SYDVKM. The CDR3 runs 14 residues. Trimming removed 5 bases from V and 0 bases from J, with 10 bases in between. In nucleotides, the CDR3 is TGTGCCAGCAGTCCCCTGACAGTGAACACTGAAGCTTTCTTT. Translation gives CASSPLTVNTEAFF.